A single sample is the source of the 21 T cell receptor beta chains below, sequenced in a study of regulatory T cells in long-lasting Graves disease. Indicated time point: newly diagnosed GD, antithyroid drugs for less than 3 months. PBMC RNA served as the TCR library source. Construction of TCR beta libraries relied on iRepertoire HTBI primers and on Arm-PCR targeting CDR3 regions. TCRdb redid the calling of the multiplex PCR reads with MiXCR, one entry per CDR3 protein. Of roughly 380,000 distinct CDR3 sequences in the sample, roughly 16% were seen once. The sample in question was peripheral blood mononuclear cells (PBMCs), obtained at new diagnosis, from a patient treated with antithyroid drugs. Receptors originate from a female donor with Graves disease.

There are many counts of this clonotype. This sequence joins TRBV18 and TRBJ2-7; 9 bases align to TRBD1. Germline CDR1 KGHSH, CDR2 LQKENI. Trimming at V came to 2 bases and at J to 2 bases, leaving 4 bases not matched to a gene. The length of the CDR3 is 15 residues. In DNA, the CDR3 is TGTGCCAGCTCACCATTTGACAGGGGGACCTACGAGCAGTACTTC. Encoded protein: CASSPFDRGTYEQYF.

V usage is TRBV3-1 and J usage is TRBJ2-7; D gene uncertain. Trimming took off 7 bases at V and 0 bases at J, with 16 bases between the two ends. The CDR3 contains 15 residues. Looked up from germline, CDR1 is LGHDT and CDR2 is YNNKEL (reference sequence). CDR3 DNA: TGTGCCAGCACCGCCCGGACGGTGAACTCCTACGAGCAGTACTTC. It encodes CASTARTVNSYEQYF.

This clonotype appeared many times. A single base separates this from a much larger clone, so it may be a read error. This sequence joins TRBV28 and TRBJ2-3, with 13 bases identical to TRBD2. This CDR3 spans 15 amino acids. V lost 7 bases, J lost 3 bases, and 4 bases stayed unmatched. Looked up from germline, CDR1 is MDHEN and CDR2 is SYDVKM. Written as DNA, the CDR3 is TGTGCCAGCACCTTGGGACTAGCGGGAACAGATACGCAGTATTTT. This codes for CASTLGLAGTDTQYF.

This clonotype was counted only a few times. CDR3 sequence (DNA): TGCAGTGCTTCGACACTTTCTAACTATGGCTACACCTTC. Translated, it gives CSASTLSNYGYTF. V and J are TRBV20-1 and TRBJ1-2; D uncertain. From germline, CDR1 is DFQATT and CDR2 SNEGSKA (reference sequence). Trimming took 5 bases from V and 0 from J, leaving 10 bases between them. The CDR3 sequence is 13 residues long.

This clonotype was observed many times. This chain uses TRBV10-3 with TRBJ2-1; the match to TRBD1 covers 9 bases. CDR1 is ENHRY and CDR2 is SYGVKD in the germline V gene. This CDR3 spans 15 amino acids. V was clipped by 6 bases and J by 10 bases; unmatched bases: 13. The CDR3 DNA follows: TGTGCCATCAGCGGGGGGAGACAGGGGGAAGAAGAGCAGTTCTTC. Amino acids: CAISGGRQGEEEQFF.

This clonotype was counted ten times or more. The V and J genes are TRBV6-5 and TRBJ1-6; the D is unclear. The V end was cut by 0 bases, the J end by 7 bases, with 4 bases between. The germline V gene encodes CDR1 MNHEY and CDR2 SVGAGI. CDR3 length equals 13 residues. The CDR3: CASSYSMNSPLHF. The CDR3 nucleotides read TGTGCCAGCAGTTACTCTATGAATTCACCCCTCCACTTT.

Many counts were recorded for this clonotype. The chain carries TRBV2 and TRBJ1-5, with D hard to call. The CDR3 totals 14 residues. Germline V gene sequence: CDR1 SNHLY, CDR2 FYNNEI. V shed 3 bases and J shed 6 bases, with 12 bases lying between them. CDR3 sequence (DNA): TGTGCCAGCAGTGACGTCCGAGGGAGTCAGCCCCAGCATTTT. Its protein is CASSDVRGSQPQHF. The variable domain in full, completed from reference TRBV2 and TRBJ1-5, reads EPEVTQTPSHQVTQMGQEVILRCVPISNHLYFYWYRQILGQKVEFLVSFYNNEISEKSEIFDDQFSVERPDGSNFTLKIRSTKLEDSAMYFCASSDVRGSQPQHFGDGTRLSIL.

This clonotype showed up just a few times. The chain joins TRBV9 to TRBJ2-5, with 7 positions matching TRBD1. V lost 0 bases and J lost 4; bases outside the gene matches: 9. The CDR3 is 16 residues long. The germline CDR1 and CDR2 sequences are SGDLS and YYNGEE. CDR3 protein: CASSVGMTGRGETQYF. The DNA of the CDR3 is TGTGCCAGCAGCGTAGGGATGACAGGGAGAGGAGAGACCCAGTACTTC.

This clonotype was found many times. A read error may produce the germline difference seen at one junction end. This sequence joins TRBV5-1 and TRBJ2-1, with 9 nucleotides matching TRBD2. Germline loops: CDR1 SGHRS, CDR2 YFSETQ. The CDR3 sequence is 15 residues long. CDR3 loop: CTSSSPQRGANEQFF. The CDR3 nucleotides are TGCACCAGCAGCTCACCCCAGCGGGGGGCCAATGAGCAGTTCTTC.

This clonotype has ten or more counts. J is TRBJ1-1 and V is TRBV11-2; D remains unclear. V was cut by 2 bases and J by 2 bases, with 6 bases left in between. CDR1 is SGHAT and CDR2 is FQNNGV in the germline V gene. The CDR3 extends over 13 amino acids. For the CDR3, the DNA is TGTGCCAGCAGCTTACACCTTAACACTGAAGCTTTCTTT. It translates to CASSLHLNTEAFF.

This clonotype has only a few counts. The gene calls are TRBV30 and TRBJ1-2, with unresolved D. The V gene lost 5 bases and the J gene lost 5 bases, with 21 bases spanning the gap. Germline V gene data show CDR1 as GTSNPN and CDR2 as SVGIG (reference sequence). The CDR3 sequence is 15 residues long. CDR3 amino acids: CAWSADPEEWYGYTF. CDR3 nucleotides: TGTGCCTGGTCAGCGGACCCCGAGGAGTGGTATGGCTACACCTTC.

This clonotype appeared many times. The chain links TRBV28 to TRBJ1-2, with TRBD1 as a possible D gene (6 bases). CDR1 is MDHEN, CDR2 SYDVKM, per germline. Trimming stripped 0 bases from V and 2 bases from J, with 7 bases between. The CDR3 contains 14 residues. DNA for the CDR3: TGTGCCAGCAGTTTATGGGACAGAAACTATGGCTACACCTTC. Translating it yields CASSLWDRNYGYTF.

This clonotype was observed at least ten times. The chain has TRBV10-2 and TRBJ1-1, with 8 bases lining up with TRBD1. CDR1 is WSHSY and CDR2 is SAAADI in the germline V gene. With 6 bases clipped from V and 1 base from J, the junction kept 4 bases outside the gene matches. The CDR3 covers 14 residues. The CDR3 DNA is TGCGCCAGCAGAAAAGGGACAGGGAACACTGAAGCTTTCTTT. Encoded protein: CASRKGTGNTEAFF.

For this clonotype: The CDR3 carries no conserved terminal phenylalanine or tryptophan, so it likely arises from a read error. The V call is TRBV12-5, the J call TRBJ1-1; tentatively, D is TRBD1 (6 bases). The V end lost 6 bases, the J end lost 3 bases, and 17 bases lay between the germline ends. From germline, CDR1 is LGHNT and CDR2 FRNRAP. There are 15 residues in the CDR3. CDR3 sequence reads: CASGDEGHPDTEAFS. In DNA form, the CDR3 reads TGTGCTAGTGGGGATGAGGGACATCCGGACACTGAAGCTTTCTCT.

The chain carries TRBV20-1 and TRBJ2-3; D may match TRBD1 or TRBD2 (5 bases each). Judging by the DNA end, TRBJ2-1 fits better; the J call may be wrong. Germline-derived CDR1 and CDR2 are DFQATT and SNEGSKA (reference sequence). This CDR3 is 13 amino acids long. The CDR3 nucleotides read TGCAGTGCTAGTGGGGGAGTACGTAATGAGCAGTTCTTC. It yields the protein CSASGGVRNEQFF.

The chain links TRBV15 to TRBJ2-1; 8 nucleotides align to TRBD1. Unmatched junction bases numbered 12, after V lost 2 bases and J lost 6 bases. The CDR3 covers 17 residues. In germline, CDR1 is LNHNV, CDR2 YYDKDF (reference sequence). The CDR3 is CATSRNLGTGGINEQFF. CDR3 in DNA: TGTGCCACCAGCAGAAACCTCGGGACAGGAGGAATCAATGAGCAGTTCTTC.

V usage is TRBV28 and J usage is TRBJ1-2; D unclear. V lost 7 bases, J lost 2 bases, and 8 bases lay in between. CDR1 MDHEN and CDR2 SYDVKM come from the germline V gene. This CDR3 is built from 12 residues. CDR3 in amino acids: CASTERNYGYTF. For the CDR3, the DNA is TGTGCCAGCACAGAGCGGAACTATGGCTACACCTTC.

In its sample, this clonotype was seen many times. The chain recombines TRBV28 with TRBJ2-3, with 8 bases identical to TRBD2. V trimming: 4 bases; J trimming: 2 bases; junction bases outside the gene matches: 8. CDR1 MDHEN and CDR2 SYDVKM come from the germline V gene. The CDR3 spans 16 residues. The CDR3 DNA is TGTGCCAGCAGTTCCGTAGCGGGGCGGAACACAGATACGCAGTATTTT. Translation: CASSSVAGRNTDTQYF.

Many counts were recorded for this clonotype. The CDR3 DNA reads as TGTGCCAGCAGCTTAACCGGACAGAACTATGGCTACACCTTC. Its protein product is CASSLTGQNYGYTF. The J gene is TRBJ1-2, the V gene TRBV7-2; tentatively, D is TRBD1 (6 bases). Trimming stripped 2 bases from V and 2 bases from J, with 9 bases between. CDR1 is SGHTA and CDR2 is FQGNSA in the germline V gene. The CDR3 has 14 amino acids.

About this clonotype itself: One base away lies a much larger clone, so this may be a sequencing read error. The chain couples TRBV9 to TRBJ2-7; D is tentatively TRBD1 or TRBD2 (5 bases each). V gave up 3 bases and J gave up 6 bases, with 16 bases separating them. This CDR3 region has 14 residues. CDR1 is SGDLS, CDR2 YYNGEE, per germline. The CDR3 sequence: CASSARDGVGEQYF. The CDR3 DNA reads TGTGCCAGCAGCGCCCGGGACGGGGTCGGCGAGCAGTACTTC.

This clonotype appeared a few times. This chain joins TRBV7-9 and TRBJ2-5, with a tentative D call TRBD1 (6 bases). Germline V gives CDR1 SEHNR, CDR2 FQNEAQ (reference sequence). This CDR3 has 13 residues. Between the trimmed V and J ends, which lost 7 bases and 4 bases, there was a span of 13 bases. The CDR3 loop is CASIRGSGETQYF. The CDR3 region has the DNA TGTGCCAGCATCAGGGGATCCGGAGAGACCCAGTACTTC.